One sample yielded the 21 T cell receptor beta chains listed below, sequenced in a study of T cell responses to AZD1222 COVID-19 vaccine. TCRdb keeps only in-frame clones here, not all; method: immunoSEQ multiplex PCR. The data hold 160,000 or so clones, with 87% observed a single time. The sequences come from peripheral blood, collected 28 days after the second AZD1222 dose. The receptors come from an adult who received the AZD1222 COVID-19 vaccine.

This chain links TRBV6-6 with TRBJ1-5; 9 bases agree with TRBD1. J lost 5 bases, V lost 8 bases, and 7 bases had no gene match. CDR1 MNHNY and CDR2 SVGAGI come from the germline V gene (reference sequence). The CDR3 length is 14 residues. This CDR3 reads CASLVDRGYQPQHF. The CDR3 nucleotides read TGTGCCAGCTTGGTGGACAGGGGTTATCAGCCCCAGCATTTT.

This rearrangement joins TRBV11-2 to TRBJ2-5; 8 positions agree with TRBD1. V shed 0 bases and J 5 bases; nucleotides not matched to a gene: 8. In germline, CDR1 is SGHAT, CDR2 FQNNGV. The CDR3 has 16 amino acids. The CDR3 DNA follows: TGTGCCAGCAGCTTAGATGGAACAGGGGGTAGGGAGACCCAGTACTTC. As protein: CASSLDGTGGRETQYF.

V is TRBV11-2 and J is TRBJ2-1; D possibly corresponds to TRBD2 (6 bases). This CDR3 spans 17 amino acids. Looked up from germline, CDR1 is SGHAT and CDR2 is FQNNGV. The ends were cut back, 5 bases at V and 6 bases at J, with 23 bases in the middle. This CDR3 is CASSPLAGGAPFNEQFF. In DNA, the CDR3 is TGTGCCAGCAGCCCCCTAGCTGGAGGGGCCCCTTTCAATGAGCAGTTCTTC.

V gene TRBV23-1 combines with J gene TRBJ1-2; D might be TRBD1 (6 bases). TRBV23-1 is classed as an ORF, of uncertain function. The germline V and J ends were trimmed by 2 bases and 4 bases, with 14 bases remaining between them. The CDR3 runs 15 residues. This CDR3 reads CASSQGGRDVYGYTF. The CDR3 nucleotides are TGCGCCAGCAGTCAAGGGGGCAGGGATGTCTATGGCTACACCTTC.

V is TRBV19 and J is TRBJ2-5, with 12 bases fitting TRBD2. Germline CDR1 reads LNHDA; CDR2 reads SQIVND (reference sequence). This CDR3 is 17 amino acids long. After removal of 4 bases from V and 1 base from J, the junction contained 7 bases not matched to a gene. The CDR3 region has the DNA TGTGCCAGTAGTACTGGACTAGCGGGACTACTCCAAGAGACCCAGTACTTC. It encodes CASSTGLAGLLQETQYF.

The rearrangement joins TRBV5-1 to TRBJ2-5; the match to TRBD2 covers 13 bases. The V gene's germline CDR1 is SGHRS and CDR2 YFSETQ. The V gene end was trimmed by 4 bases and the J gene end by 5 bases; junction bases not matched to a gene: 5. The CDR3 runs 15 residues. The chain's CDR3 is CASSGLAGVVETQYF. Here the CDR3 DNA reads TGCGCCAGCAGCGGACTAGCGGGAGTAGTGGAGACCCAGTACTTC.

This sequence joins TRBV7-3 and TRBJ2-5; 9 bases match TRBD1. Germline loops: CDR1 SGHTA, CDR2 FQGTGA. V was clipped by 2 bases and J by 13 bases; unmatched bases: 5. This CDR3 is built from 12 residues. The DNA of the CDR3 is TGTGCCAGCAGCTTAGACAGGGGGAATCGGTACTTC. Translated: CASSLDRGNRYF. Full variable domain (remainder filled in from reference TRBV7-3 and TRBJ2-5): GAGVSQTPSNKVTEKGKYVELRCDPISGHTALYWYRQSLGQGPEFLIYFQGTGAADDSGLPNDRFFAVRPEGSVSTLKIQRTERGDSAVYLCASSLDRGNRYFGPGTRLLVL.

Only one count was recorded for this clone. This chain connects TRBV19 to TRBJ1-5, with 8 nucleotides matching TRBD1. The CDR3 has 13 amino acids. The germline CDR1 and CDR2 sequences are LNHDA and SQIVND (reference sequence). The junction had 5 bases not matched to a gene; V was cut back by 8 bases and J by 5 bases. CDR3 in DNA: TGTGCCAGTGCCGGGACAGGCGATCAGCCCCAGCATTTT. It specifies CASAGTGDQPQHF.

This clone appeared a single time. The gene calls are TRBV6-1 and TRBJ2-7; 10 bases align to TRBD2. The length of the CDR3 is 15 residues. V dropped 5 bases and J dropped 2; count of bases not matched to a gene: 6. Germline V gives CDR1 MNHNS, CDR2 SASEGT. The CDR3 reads CASSQRTSGAYEQYF. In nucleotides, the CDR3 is TGTGCCAGCAGTCAACGGACTAGCGGAGCCTACGAGCAGTACTTC.

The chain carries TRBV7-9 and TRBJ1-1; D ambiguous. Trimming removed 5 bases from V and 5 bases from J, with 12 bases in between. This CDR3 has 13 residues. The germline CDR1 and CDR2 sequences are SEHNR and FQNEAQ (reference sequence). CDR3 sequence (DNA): TGTGCCAGCAGCCGGGCGGAAGGTACTGAAGCTTTCTTT. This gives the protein CASSRAEGTEAFF. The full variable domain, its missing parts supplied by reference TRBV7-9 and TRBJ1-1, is DTGVSQNPRHKITKRGQNVTFRCDPISEHNRLYWYRQTLGQGPEFLTYFQNEAQLEKSRLLSDRFSAERPKGSFSTLEIQRTEQGDSAMYLCASSRAEGTEAFFGQGTRLTVV.

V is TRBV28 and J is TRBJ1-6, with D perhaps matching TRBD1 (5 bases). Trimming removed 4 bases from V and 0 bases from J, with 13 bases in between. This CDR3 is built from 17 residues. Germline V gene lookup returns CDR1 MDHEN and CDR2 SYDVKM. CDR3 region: CASSSYRFSSYNSPLHF. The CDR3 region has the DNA TGTGCCAGCAGTTCCTACAGGTTTAGCTCCTATAATTCACCCCTCCACTTT.

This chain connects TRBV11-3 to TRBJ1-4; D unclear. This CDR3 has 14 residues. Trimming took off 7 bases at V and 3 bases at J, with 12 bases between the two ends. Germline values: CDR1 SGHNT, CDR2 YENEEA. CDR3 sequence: CASTPRRPNEKLFF. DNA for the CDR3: TGTGCCAGCACGCCACGGCGCCCTAATGAAAAACTGTTTTTT.

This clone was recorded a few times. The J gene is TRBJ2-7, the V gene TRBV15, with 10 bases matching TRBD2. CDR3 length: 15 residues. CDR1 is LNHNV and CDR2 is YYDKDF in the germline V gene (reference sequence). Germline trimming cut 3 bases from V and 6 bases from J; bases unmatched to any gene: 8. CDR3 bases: TGTGCCACCAGCAGGGGTAACAGCGGGAGGGGCGAGCAGTACTTC. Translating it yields CATSRGNSGRGEQYF.

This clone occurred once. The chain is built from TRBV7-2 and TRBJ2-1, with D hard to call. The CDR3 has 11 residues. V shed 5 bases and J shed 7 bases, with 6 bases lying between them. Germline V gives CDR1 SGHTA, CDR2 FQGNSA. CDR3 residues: CASSLVNEQFF. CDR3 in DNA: TGTGCCAGCAGCCTAGTAAATGAGCAGTTCTTC.

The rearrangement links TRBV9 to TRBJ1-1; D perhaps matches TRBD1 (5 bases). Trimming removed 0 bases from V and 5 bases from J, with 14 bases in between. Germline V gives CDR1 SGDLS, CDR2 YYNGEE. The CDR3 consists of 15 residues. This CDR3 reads CASSVVSGGGTEAFF. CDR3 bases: TGTGCCAGCAGCGTAGTGTCTGGGGGTGGAACTGAAGCTTTCTTT.

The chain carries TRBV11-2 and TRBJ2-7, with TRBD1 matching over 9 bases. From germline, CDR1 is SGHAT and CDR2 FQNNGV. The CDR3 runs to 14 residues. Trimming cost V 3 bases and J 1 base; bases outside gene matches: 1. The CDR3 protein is CASSFGQGSYEQYF. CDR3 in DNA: TGTGCCAGCAGCTTCGGACAGGGGTCCTACGAGCAGTACTTC.

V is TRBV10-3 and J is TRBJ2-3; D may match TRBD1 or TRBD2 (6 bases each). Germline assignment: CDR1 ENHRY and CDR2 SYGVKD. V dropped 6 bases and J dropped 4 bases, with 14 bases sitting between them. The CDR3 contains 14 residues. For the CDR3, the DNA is TGTGCCATCAGAGGGGGGCCAGTCCCAGATACGCAGTATTTT. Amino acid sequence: CAIRGGPVPDTQYF.

The CDR3 DNA sequence: TGTGCCAGCTATCGGGACTTACGGGAGACCCAGTACTTC. Translated, it gives CASYRDLRETQYF. The chain couples TRBV18 to TRBJ2-5, with D maybe TRBD2 (6 bases). Germline V gene sequence: CDR1 KGHSH, CDR2 LQKENI. With 7 bases removed from V and 5 bases from J, the gap between germline ends came to 14 bases. There are 13 residues in the CDR3.

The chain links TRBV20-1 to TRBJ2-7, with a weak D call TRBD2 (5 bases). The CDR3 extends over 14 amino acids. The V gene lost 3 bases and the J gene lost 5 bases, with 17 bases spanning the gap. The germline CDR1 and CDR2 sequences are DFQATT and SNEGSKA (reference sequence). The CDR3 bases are TGCAGTGCTAGTCTCGCTGGGAGTAGCGACGAGCAGTACTTC. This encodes CSASLAGSSDEQYF.

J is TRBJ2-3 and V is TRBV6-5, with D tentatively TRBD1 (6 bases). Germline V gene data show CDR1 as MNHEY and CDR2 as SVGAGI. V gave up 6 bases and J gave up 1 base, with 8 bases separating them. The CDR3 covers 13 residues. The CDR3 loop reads CASRRQGTDTQYF. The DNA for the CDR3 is TGTGCCAGCAGAAGACAGGGCACAGATACGCAGTATTTT.

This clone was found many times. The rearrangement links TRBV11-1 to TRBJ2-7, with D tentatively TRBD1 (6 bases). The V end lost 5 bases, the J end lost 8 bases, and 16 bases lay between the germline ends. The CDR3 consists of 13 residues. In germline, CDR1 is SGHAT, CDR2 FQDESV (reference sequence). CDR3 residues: CASSRRTGYQQYF. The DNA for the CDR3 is TGTGCCAGCAGCCGTCGAACAGGGTACCAGCAGTACTTC.